Detailed here is one TCR beta chain. Its specificity is not known. A read error is possible here, since a much larger clone lies one base away. There were around 6.6 milliliters of peripheral blood drawn at each of two time points. Genomic DNA yielded TCR beta CDR3, amplified by two-round multiplex PCR. Amplification during the initial PCR round employed primers specific to each TRBV and TRBJ gene. TCRdb re-analysed the multiplex PCR reads in MiXCR, keeping a single row per CDR3 protein. The sample holds over 50,000 distinct CDR3 sequences, 30% to 35% seen once. Germline V gives CDR1 MNHNS, CDR2 SASEGT. Between the trimmed V and J ends, which lost 7 bases and 10 bases, there was a span of 11 bases. This CDR3 has 11 amino acids. The data belong to a study of prognosis after radiotherapy for stage I lung cancer. Study as a whole: No patient received concurrent therapy with stereotactic body radiotherapy.

Notes on the study in general: A determination of whether the expanded TCR clones were tumor-specific was not made.

The source was PBMCs, collected before or after stereotactic body radiation therapy (not recorded which). The chain has TRBV6-1 and TRBJ1-5; D unresolved. This receptor was identified in a donor over 45 with non-small cell lung cancer. CDR3 DNA: TGTGCCAGCACTGTCTGGGGACCCCAGCATTTT. Amino acids: CASTVWGPQHF.